This T cell receptor beta chain was obtained from a study of T-cell reconstitution after alpha-beta-depleted transplantation in children. Findings of the study overall: Counts and diversity of T cells one year after transplant came mostly from newly produced T cells. About two months after transplant, alpha-beta T cells reportedly came from several hundred expanded graft clones.

The J segment lost 0 bases and the V segment lost 5 bases, leaving 13 bases of the junction unmatched. CDR3 size: 19 residues. This sample's TCRbeta library carried unique molecular identifier barcodes. TCRdb redid the calling of the PCR reads with MiXCR, one entry per CDR3 protein. The table records around 700,000 distinct CDR3 sequences, about 12% of them present only once. Regarding this clonotype: Its antigen is undetermined.

This TCR came from a girl aged 2-10 years with congenital amegakaryocytic thrombocytopenia, due to receive a stem cell transplant. The J gene is TRBJ2-1, the V gene TRBV12-3 or TRBV12-4; 10 bases fit TRBD2. The sample was PBMCs, taken before TCRalphabeta/CD19-depleted stem cell transplant. CDR3 sequence: CASSPRLELAGSSYNEQFF. The CDR3 nucleotides read TGTGCCAGCAGTCCACGACTTGAACTAGCGGGAAGCTCCTACAATGAGCAGTTCTTC.